A single sample gave rise to the 25 T cell receptor beta chains below, sequenced in a study of blood T cell repertoires in COVID-19. The protocol was immunoSEQ multiplex PCR, while the TCRdb copy is restricted to in-frame clones and leaves out a portion. The sample has around 130,000 clones, roughly 80% seen once. Source material: peripheral blood. The receptor source for this set is a woman aged 55-70 years with acute or convalescent COVID-19.

The chain couples TRBV7-8 to TRBJ2-3; TRBD2 agrees at 7 bases. Germline V gene lookup returns CDR1 SGHVS and CDR2 FQNEAQ. The CDR3 runs 15 residues. Losses at the gene ends were 3 bases for V and 3 bases for J; bases not matched to a gene: 6. DNA for the CDR3: TGTGCCAGCAGCTTCAGGAGACTAGCAACAGATACGCAGTATTTT. It yields the protein CASSFRRLATDTQYF.

This chain links TRBV6-1 with TRBJ2-1; 8 bases are shared with TRBD2. V was pared by 3 bases and J by 7 bases, with 8 bases of the junction left unmatched. The CDR3 loop spans 15 amino acids. The V gene's germline CDR1 is MNHNS and CDR2 SASEGT. The CDR3 bases are TGTGCCAGCAGTGAGACGGGGGGGCTCTTAAATGAGCAGTTCTTC. Translated, it gives CASSETGGLLNEQFF.

The rearrangement joins TRBV21-1 to TRBJ1-5; no DNA check was done on the table's D call, TRBD1. TRBV21-1 constitutes a pseudogene. This CDR3 region has 14 residues. The CDR3, as DNA: TGTGCCAGCACCAATGAGGACACTAATCAGCCCCAGCATTTT. This gives the protein CASTNEDTNQPQHF.

The table lists this clone with a few counts. J is TRBJ2-3 and V is TRBV30, with a weak D call TRBD2 (5 bases). The CDR3 consists of 13 residues. Trimming took 2 bases from V and 5 from J, leaving 11 bases between them. Germline assignment: CDR1 GTSNPN and CDR2 SVGIG (reference sequence). As DNA, the CDR3 is TGTGCCTGGAGTTCAGGACTGGGAGATACGCAGTATTTT. This sequence encodes CAWSSGLGDTQYF.

The J gene is TRBJ2-3, the V gene TRBV7-8; 7 bases fit TRBD1. V gave up 5 bases and J gave up 2 bases; unmatched junction bases: 7. The CDR3 spans 15 residues. The germline CDR1 and CDR2 sequences are SGHVS and FQNEAQ. The CDR3: CASSNRGWDTDTQYF. DNA for the CDR3: TGTGCCAGCAGCAACAGGGGTTGGGACACAGATACGCAGTATTTT.

This chain joins TRBV5-6 and TRBJ1-5; 7 nucleotides match TRBD1. Per germline, CDR1 SGHDT and CDR2 YYEEEE. The CDR3 is 15 amino acids. J was trimmed by 6 bases and V by 4 bases; bases with no gene match: 10. For the CDR3, the DNA is TGTGCCAGCAGCCCTTCACAGGGGCCCAGTCAGCCCCAGCATTTT. Its translation is CASSPSQGPSQPQHF.

This chain links TRBV20-1 with TRBJ2-5; D is possibly TRBD2 (6 bases). The CDR3 has 16 residues. V lost 3 bases, J lost 5 bases, and 22 bases lay in between. Germline V CDR1 and CDR2: DFQATT, SNEGSKA (reference sequence). CDR3 DNA: TGCAGTGCTAGTCAGGTAGCGGCCGGGATACAGGAGACCCAGTACTTC. Translating it yields CSASQVAAGIQETQYF.

This chain joins TRBV5-6 and TRBJ1-5, with unresolved D. Deletions cut 3 bases from V and 3 bases from J, with 16 bases between. This CDR3 has 16 amino acids. Per germline, CDR1 SGHDT and CDR2 YYEEEE. The CDR3 region has the DNA TGTGCCAGCAGCTCCCTAGGCAGAGGACTCAATCAGCCCCAGCATTTT. Translation: CASSSLGRGLNQPQHF. Looking up the rest from reference TRBV5-6 and TRBJ1-5 gives the full variable domain: DAGVTQSPTHLIKTRGQQVTLRCSPKSGHDTVSWYQQALGQGPQFIFQYYEEEERQRGNFPDRFSGHQFPNYSSELNVNALLLGDSALYLCASSSLGRGLNQPQHFGDGTRLSIL.

Turning to this clone: One end of the junction is discordant with germline, which a read error may explain. V is TRBV6-1 and J is TRBJ2-2; D is perhaps TRBD1 (5 bases). The CDR3 has 14 residues. The germline V gene encodes CDR1 MNHNS and CDR2 SASEGT. CDR3 in DNA: TGTGCCAGCAGGGAAGGACATCTCACCGGGGAGCTGTTTTTT. Translated, it gives CASREGHLTGELFF.

This rearrangement joins TRBV6-5 to TRBJ1-1, with D hard to call. The V gene's germline CDR1 is MNHEY and CDR2 SVGAGI. V gave up 7 bases and J gave up 2 bases, with 5 bases separating them. The CDR3 extends over 11 amino acids. The CDR3 spells CASMSNTEAFF. DNA for the CDR3: TGTGCCAGCATGAGTAACACTGAAGCTTTCTTT.

The genes are TRBV24-1 and TRBJ2-1; TRBD1 might be the D (5 bases). The V gene lost 5 bases and the J gene lost 0 bases, with 10 bases spanning the gap. The CDR3 loop spans 15 amino acids. Germline-derived CDR1 and CDR2 are KGHDR and SFDVKD. The CDR3 bases are TGTGCCACCAGTGGGGCAGGGCGCTCCTACAATGAGCAGTTCTTC. Its translation is CATSGAGRSYNEQFF.

V gene TRBV19 combines with J gene TRBJ2-5; 9 nucleotides agree with TRBD2. The V gene's germline CDR1 is LNHDA and CDR2 SQIVND (reference sequence). Trimming at V came to 10 bases and at J to 3 bases, leaving 9 bases not matched to a gene. This CDR3 is built from 14 residues. The CDR3 region has the DNA TGTGCCACGAAAAGGAGCGGGGGGAAAGAGACCCAGTACTTC. This encodes CATKRSGGKETQYF.

The rearrangement links TRBV2 to TRBJ2-1; D is perhaps TRBD1 (6 bases). This CDR3 has 16 residues. With 7 bases removed from V and 6 bases from J, the gap between germline ends came to 22 bases. In germline, CDR1 is SNHLY, CDR2 FYNNEI. CDR3 sequence reads: CASIGQPKTIFNEQFF. The CDR3, as DNA: TGTGCCAGCATCGGACAGCCTAAGACTATTTTCAATGAGCAGTTCTTC.

The chain carries TRBV19 and TRBJ1-2; D is uncertain. CDR3 length: 16 amino acids. Germline CDR1 reads LNHDA; CDR2 reads SQIVND (reference sequence). Between the trimmed V and J ends, which lost 5 bases and 6 bases, there was a span of 22 bases. CDR3 sequence (DNA): TGTGCCAGTAGTTTCTCCGAGGCCCGGGTGAGGGATGGCTACACCTTC. Translated: CASSFSEARVRDGYTF.

The rearrangement links TRBV5-1 to TRBJ2-6, with D perhaps matching TRBD1 (5 bases). The CDR3 is made up of 15 amino acids. CDR1 is SGHRS, CDR2 YFSETQ, per germline. V was clipped by 4 bases and J by 2 bases, with 10 bases between them. The CDR3 here is CASSLGVAGANVLTF. DNA of the CDR3: TGCGCCAGCAGCCTAGGGGTAGCTGGGGCCAACGTCCTGACTTTC.

V and J are TRBV28 and TRBJ1-4, with 9 nucleotides matching TRBD1. J gave up 8 bases and V 5 bases, and 12 bases lay outside the gene matches. Germline V gene data show CDR1 as MDHEN and CDR2 as SYDVKM. The CDR3 has 16 residues. The CDR3, as DNA: TGTGCCAGCAGTAAGCCCGGGACAGGGAGAGGGGAAAAACTGTTTTTT. It yields the protein CASSKPGTGRGEKLFF.

The chain carries TRBV6-5 and TRBJ1-1, with no clear D. The ends were cut back, 8 bases at V and 0 bases at J, with 7 bases in the middle. The CDR3 is made up of 12 amino acids. Germline values: CDR1 MNHEY, CDR2 SVGAGI. For the CDR3, the DNA is TGTGCCAGCGGCGGATTGAACACTGAAGCTTTCTTT. Its translation is CASGGLNTEAFF.

The chain uses TRBV7-2 and TRBJ1-1, with 8 bases aligning to TRBD1. The CDR3 has 15 residues. V shed 2 bases and J 5 bases; nucleotides not matched to a gene: 7. Looked up from germline, CDR1 is SGHTA and CDR2 is FQGNSA. The CDR3 DNA is TGTGCCAGCAGCTTAATGGCAACAGGGGGGACTGAAGCTTTCTTT. Translation gives CASSLMATGGTEAFF.

CDR3 loop: CASSVGVRDRGEETQYF. CDR3 sequence (DNA): TGTGCCAGCAGCGTAGGGGTTCGGGACAGGGGGGAAGAGACCCAGTACTTC. The rearrangement uses TRBV9 and TRBJ2-5, with 11 bases aligning to TRBD1. J was trimmed by 3 bases and V by 0 bases; bases with no gene match: 7. CDR3 length: 17 residues. CDR1 is SGDLS and CDR2 is YYNGEE in the germline V gene.

The chain links TRBV4-1 to TRBJ1-1; perhaps TRBD1 as D (5 bases). This CDR3 comprises 19 residues. V was shortened by 2 bases and J by 0 bases, with 22 bases between the two germline ends. CDR1 and CDR2 (germline): MGHRA, YSYEKL. The CDR3 DNA follows: TGCGCCAGCAGCCAACCATCAGGGCTCTCCCTGGGCTTGAACACTGAAGCTTTCTTT. It specifies CASSQPSGLSLGLNTEAFF.

This chain links TRBV18 with TRBJ2-1, with 7 positions matching TRBD1. Germline CDR1 reads KGHSH; CDR2 reads LQKENI. The V gene end was trimmed by 2 bases and the J gene end by 3 bases; junction bases not matched to a gene: 7. The CDR3 loop spans 16 amino acids. CDR3 loop: CASSPVGDRGYNEQFF. CDR3 in DNA: TGTGCCAGCTCACCAGTTGGGGACAGAGGCTACAATGAGCAGTTCTTC. The whole variable domain, filled in from reference TRBV18 and TRBJ2-1, reads NAGVMQNPRHLVRRRGQEARLRCSPMKGHSHVYWYRQLPEEGLKFMVYLQKENIIDESGMPKERFSAEFPKEGPSILRIQQVVRGDSAAYFCASSPVGDRGYNEQFFGPGTRLTVL.

The chain carries TRBV7-2 and TRBJ1-2, with D perhaps TRBD1 (6 bases). The CDR3 has 13 residues. CDR1 and CDR2 from the germline V gene are SGHTA and FQGNSA. The ends were cut back, 5 bases at V and 8 bases at J, with 15 bases in the middle. CDR3: CASSPPGAGGYTF. The CDR3 coding sequence is TGTGCCAGCAGCCCCCCAGGGGCTGGGGGCTACACCTTC.

The CDR3 loop is CASSQVPSGGSSYEQYF. CDR3 nucleotides: TGTGCCAGCAGCCAAGTACCAAGCGGGGGCTCCAGTTACGAGCAGTACTTC. The chain recombines TRBV3-1 (or the pseudogene TRBV3-2) with TRBJ2-7; the match to TRBD2 covers 8 bases. This CDR3 region has 17 residues. The ends lost 1 base at V and 4 bases at J; junction bases unmatched: 12. Germline V gene lookup returns CDR1 LGHDT and CDR2 YNNKEL (reference sequence).

V gene TRBV20-1 combines with J gene TRBJ2-7; 8 bases map to TRBD1. CDR1 is DFQATT, CDR2 SNEGSKA, per germline (reference sequence). Germline trimming cut 3 bases from V and 0 bases from J; bases unmatched to any gene: 7. The CDR3 consists of 15 residues. The CDR3 spells CSASPRTGSSYEQYF. DNA of the CDR3: TGCAGTGCTAGTCCTCGGACAGGGAGCTCCTACGAGCAGTACTTC.

This chain links TRBV5-1 with TRBJ1-3; D not certain. The germline V gene has CDR1 SGHRS and CDR2 YFSETQ. There are 15 residues in the CDR3. Trimming removed 0 bases from V and 0 bases from J, with 7 bases in between. The CDR3 DNA is TGCGCCAGCAGCTTGGGTACCAGCTCTGGAAACACCATATATTTT. Translated, it gives CASSLGTSSGNTIYF. Looking up the rest from reference TRBV5-1 and TRBJ1-3 gives the full variable domain: KAGVTQTPRYLIKTRGQQVTLSCSPISGHRSVSWYQQTPGQGLQFLFEYFSETQRNKGNFPGRFSGRQFSNSRSEMNVSTLELGDSALYLCASSLGTSSGNTIYFGEGSWLTVV.